These T cell receptor beta chains were read from a single sample in a study of TIL therapy for anti-PD-1-resistant metastatic lung cancer. Method: immunoSEQ multiplex PCR; TCRdb's copy keeps in-frame clones and lacks some. The data hold roughly 60,000 clones, with around 86% observed a single time. Here the sequenced sample was blood, taken at baseline. The receptors originated from a person between 25 and 80 years old with non-small cell lung cancer. CDR3s include the opening cysteine and the closing phenylalanine or tryptophan. A D gene is named only where the DNA matches it firmly. Clone size, where shown, is once, few, many, or a class for clones that have expanded.

v_call	d_call	clone_size	j_call	cdr3_aa	cdr3_nt
TRBV10-2	TRBD2	NA	TRBJ2-1	CASSEERAEAGGFDEQFF	TGCGCCAGCAGTGAAGAGAGGGCTGAGGCGGGAGGGTTTGATGAGCAGTTCTTC
TRBV28	TRBD1	once	TRBJ1-5	CATQLGGGGKPQHF	TGTGCCACCCAGTTGGGAGGGGGCGGAAAGCCCCAGCATTTT
TRBV5-6	NA	few	TRBJ1-3	CASSTGQRGNTIYF	TGTGCCAGCAGCACCGGACAGCGTGGAAACACCATATATTTT
TRBV5-1	NA	NA	TRBJ2-2	CASSLASISNTGELFF	TGCGCCAGCAGCTTGGCTAGTATCTCCAACACCGGGGAGCTGTTTTTT
TRBV2	NA	once	TRBJ2-1	CASTPTTSSYEFF	TGTGCCAGCACCCCAACAACGTCAAGTTACGAGTTCTTC
TRBV6-5	TRBD1	NA	TRBJ1-2	CASSVLTGSNYGYTF	TGTGCCAGCAGCGTTTTGACAGGGAGTAACTATGGCTACACCTTC
TRBV2	TRBD1	NA	TRBJ1-5	CASSGTGGRQPQHF	TGTGCCAGCAGTGGAACAGGGGGGCGTCAGCCCCAGCATTTT
TRBV30	TRBD1	once	TRBJ1-1	CAWRGTGFTEAFF	TGTGCCTGGAGGGGGACAGGGTTCACTGAAGCTTTCTTT
TRBV7-3	NA	NA	TRBJ2-3	CASSMWGDTQYF	TGTGCCAGCAGCATGTGGGGAGATACGCAGTATTTT
TRBV10-3	NA	NA	TRBJ2-7	CAISNTGYEQYF	TGTGCCATCAGCAACACAGGGTACGAGCAGTACTTC
TRBV11-2	NA	NA	TRBJ2-7	CASSLQTYEQYF	TGTGCCAGCAGCTTACAAACCTACGAGCAGTACTTC
TRBV2	NA	NA	TRBJ2-3	CASTPAADTQYF	TGTGCCAGCACGCCGGCGGCAGATACGCAGTATTTT
TRBV12-3/TRBV12-4	NA	NA	TRBJ2-2	CASSPQNTGELFF	TGTGCCAGCAGTCCCCAGAACACCGGGGAGCTGTTTTTT